This T cell receptor (beta chain) was documented in a study of cytomegalovirus exposure and HLA in healthy donors. Trimming took off 0 bases at V and 2 bases at J, with 14 bases between the two ends. From germline, CDR1 is SGHNT and CDR2 YENEEA. The CDR3 length is 17 residues. Donors showed nominal health when sampled, although they likely had unrecorded immune exposures. General study results and limits: Previously analyzed data showed that most TCR beta V segments were productive at a frequency of about 90% or about 30%. TCR sequences were mostly rare, though some public TCRs occurred in many donors.

It was with 60 Vbeta and 13 Jbeta primers that the PCR ran. Repertoires were generated with immunoSEQ multiplex PCR, while TCRdb's copy carries only in-frame clones and drops some. This sample contains fewer than 50,000 clones. Points on this clone: Its antigen remains unidentified.

The rearrangement joins TRBV11-3 to TRBJ2-1; perhaps TRBD2 as D (6 bases). The sample was PBMCs. The receptor's source is a male donor in good health and CMV-seronegative. The CDR3 sequence is CASSLDFDGSPYNEQFF. As DNA, the CDR3 is TGTGCCAGCAGCTTAGATTTTGACGGGAGCCCCTACAATGAGCAGTTCTTC. Looking up the rest from reference TRBV11-3 and TRBJ2-1 gives the full variable domain: EAGVVQSPRYKIIEKKQPVAFWCNPISGHNTLYWYLQNLGQGPELLIRYENEEAVDDSQLPKDRFSAERLKGVDSTLKIQPAELGDSAVYLCASSLDFDGSPYNEQFFGPGTRLTVL.